Presented here are 2 T cell receptor beta chains from one specimen sequenced in a study of cytomegalovirus exposure and HLA in healthy donors. Primers for the PCR totalled 60 Vbeta and 13 Jbeta. The protocol was immunoSEQ multiplex PCR, while the TCRdb copy is restricted to in-frame clones and leaves out a portion. The sample holds more than 65,000 clones, about 74% seen once. The sample was PBMCs. These receptors originate from a woman aged 45-65 years in good health and CMV-seropositive.

This clone was observed a handful of times. The gene calls are TRBV6-1 and TRBJ2-7, with D perhaps matching TRBD2 (6 bases). In germline, CDR1 is MNHNS, CDR2 SASEGT. The CDR3 loop spans 14 amino acids. V was cut by 8 bases and J by 1 base, with 15 bases left in between. The CDR3: CASGSGEGSYEQYF. DNA of the CDR3: TGTGCCAGCGGTAGCGGCGAAGGGTCCTACGAGCAGTACTTC.

V usage is TRBV5-6 and J usage is TRBJ2-3; 11 bases are shared with TRBD2. From germline, CDR1 is SGHDT and CDR2 YYEEEE. The CDR3 covers 18 residues. Losses at the gene ends were 4 bases for V and 8 bases for J; bases not matched to a gene: 18. The CDR3 DNA sequence: TGTGCCAGCAGCACGGGGGGTAGCGGGAGGGCCTTTGAAGGTACGCAGTATTTT. This translates into CASSTGGSGRAFEGTQYF.